Listed below are T cell receptor beta chains from one sample, sequenced in a study of regulatory T cells in long-lasting Graves disease. In TCRdb, the multiplex PCR reads were re-called with MiXCR into one record per CDR3 protein. The sample holds around 500,000 distinct CDR3 sequences, about 12% seen once. The sample was also linked to a second study, of T cells in Graves' hyperthyroidism and ophthalmopathy.

The material sequenced was peripheral blood mononuclear cells (PBMCs), taken at new diagnosis, from a patient treated with antithyroid drugs. These receptors were collected from a woman younger than 45 with Graves disease. Each CDR3 is given without its conserved first and last residue.

J: TRBJ2-4; V: TRBV7-2; CDR3: ASSVGTRAKNIQY
J: TRBJ2-1; V: TRBV20-1; CDR3: SAVGTSGRISYNEQF
J: TRBJ1-2; V: TRBV5-1; CDR3: ASSLVGRVRNYGYT
J: TRBJ1-1; V: TRBV5-1; CDR3: ASSSQPNFRQGRISMNTEAF
J: TRBJ2-7; V: TRBV10-2; CDR3: ASSGGAAYEQY
J: TRBJ2-1; V: TRBV11-3; CDR3: ASTSPLSYNEQF
J: TRBJ2-2; V: TRBV27; CDR3: ASSPRRVTGELF
J: TRBJ2-1; V: TRBV9; CDR3: ASAPRGRANEQF
J: TRBJ2-7; V: TRBV3-1; CDR3: ASSQWPELSYEQY
J: TRBJ2-7; V: TRBV3-1; CDR3: ASSQGVGEQY
J: TRBJ1-2; V: TRBV19; CDR3: ASTIGQGADGYT
J: TRBJ2-2; V: TRBV20-1; CDR3: SARRPGTGFTGELF
J: TRBJ2-2; V: TRBV5-4; CDR3: ASSRDRGGPTGELF
J: TRBJ1-1; V: TRBV27; CDR3: ASSWTQANTEAF
J: TRBJ1-2; V: TRBV27; CDR3: ASSLSRVGSDGYT
J: TRBJ2-7; V: TRBV7-9; CDR3: ASSLDPSQGAYYEQY
J: TRBJ2-7; V: TRBV5-6; CDR3: ASSSGLAGVNEQY
J: TRBJ1-1; V: TRBV12-3/TRBV12-4; CDR3: ASSRQGWTEAF
J: TRBJ2-7; V: TRBV28; CDR3: ASSIPGSYEQY
J: TRBJ1-2; V: TRBV4-3; CDR3: ASSQGGWYGYT
J: TRBJ1-1; V: TRBV27; CDR3: ASSLSMGAEAF
J: TRBJ2-6; V: TRBV28; CDR3: ASSSPGASGANVLT
J: TRBJ2-6; V: TRBV28; CDR3: ASIGVAGASGANVLT
J: TRBJ1-1; V: TRBV29-1; CDR3: SSGQAGNTEAF
J: TRBJ2-1; V: TRBV12-3/TRBV12-4; CDR3: ASNSGLAGGPRNEQF
J: TRBJ2-5; V: TRBV12-3/TRBV12-4; CDR3: ASSLMGPVATQY
J: TRBJ2-7; V: TRBV12-3/TRBV12-4; CDR3: ASSRHRYEQY
J: TRBJ1-4; V: TRBV7-6; CDR3: ASSLEAKVKKLF
J: TRBJ2-4; V: TRBV5-1; CDR3: ASSTGDRAVQNIQY
J: TRBJ1-5; V: TRBV7-9; CDR3: ASSYGRDQPQH
J: TRBJ2-1; V: TRBV30; CDR3: AWSSGFTYNEQF
J: TRBJ1-1; V: TRBV9; CDR3: ASSVAGTGAQAF
J: TRBJ2-7; V: TRBV27; CDR3: ASSFFGGPMYEQY
J: TRBJ1-1; V: TRBV5-1; CDR3: ASSLYRAVNTEAF
J: TRBJ2-7; V: TRBV2; CDR3: ASSGTSGRGNEQY
J: TRBJ2-2; V: TRBV28; CDR3: ASSPWTGGVAGELF
J: TRBJ2-7; V: TRBV10-3; CDR3: ASRGEWGVYEQY
J: TRBJ1-2; V: TRBV28; CDR3: ASRRGGAGYGYT
J: TRBJ2-2; V: TRBV20-1; CDR3: SARGRAGGPGTGELF
J: TRBJ2-4; V: TRBV19; CDR3: ASSIGGQGAKNIQY
J: TRBJ1-3; V: TRBV6-2/TRBV6-3; CDR3: ASRALSSGNTIY
J: TRBJ2-6; V: TRBV12-3/TRBV12-4; CDR3: ASSLLWDGSGANVLT
J: TRBJ2-1; V: TRBV5-5; CDR3: ASSLPRRNEQF
J: TRBJ2-3; V: TRBV19; CDR3: ASSIGWQPLTDTQY
J: TRBJ2-1; V: TRBV6-2/TRBV6-3; CDR3: ASSYWGLAGDLGSSYNEQF
J: TRBJ2-5; V: TRBV14; CDR3: ASSRLAGNLPRETQY
J: TRBJ2-3; V: TRBV10-2; CDR3: ASSTGVVPLTDTQY